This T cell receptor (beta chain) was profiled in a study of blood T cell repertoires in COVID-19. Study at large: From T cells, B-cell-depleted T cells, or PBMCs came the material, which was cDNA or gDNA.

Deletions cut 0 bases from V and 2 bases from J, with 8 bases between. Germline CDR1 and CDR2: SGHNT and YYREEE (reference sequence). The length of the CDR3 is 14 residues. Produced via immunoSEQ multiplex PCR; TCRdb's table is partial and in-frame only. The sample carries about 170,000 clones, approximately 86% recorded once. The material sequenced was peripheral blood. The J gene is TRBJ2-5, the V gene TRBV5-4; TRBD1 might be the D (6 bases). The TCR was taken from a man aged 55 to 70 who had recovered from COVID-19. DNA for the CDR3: TGTGCCAGCAGCTTGGGGACAGAGCAAGAGACCCAGTACTTC. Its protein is CASSLGTEQETQYF. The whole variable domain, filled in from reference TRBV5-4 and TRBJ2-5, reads ETGVTQSPTHLIKTRGQQVTLRCSSQSGHNTVSWYQQALGQGPQFIFQYYREEENGRGNFPPRFSGLQFPNYSSELNVNALELDDSALYLCASSLGTEQETQYFGPGTRLLVL.